A selection of T cell receptor beta chains follows, all from one sample in a study of blood T cell repertoires in COVID-19. Libraries were prepared by immunoSEQ multiplex PCR; TCRdb keeps only in-frame clonotypes and omits some of them. Of about 200,000 clones detected, 80% to 85% appear once; the ten largest clones hold over 6.5%. Source material: PBMCs or T cells enriched from blood (not recorded which). The receptor set was obtained from a man aged 35 to 55 who had recovered from COVID-19. Each CDR3 is given with its conserved first and last residue. A D gene is named only where the DNA matches it firmly. Clone size is stated in some rows and not others, as once, few, many or a class when expanded.

.	TRBV21-1	TRBJ2-5	.	TGTGCCAGCAGCAAAACAAGTGAGGTCGCCCCAGGGGGTGCGGAGGAGACCCAGTACTTC	CASSKTSEVAPGGAEETQYF
.	TRBV21-1	TRBJ1-4	once	TGTGCCAGCAGCAGCCTGAACGGGACAGGGTCCCAAAAACTGTTTTTT	CASSSLNGTGSQKLFF
.	TRBV20-1	TRBJ1-2	.	TGCAGTGCTAGTAGCCAGGATAAGGGCTACACCTTC	CSASSQDKGYTF
.	TRBV29-1	TRBJ2-5	.	TGCAGCGTTGCGTATAGAGGGGAGACCCAGTACTTC	CSVAYRGETQYF
TRBD1	TRBV10-3	TRBJ1-5	once	TGTGCCATCAGCCCGGGACAGGGAATTCTAGGTCAGCCCCAGCATTTT	CAISPGQGILGQPQHF
.	TRBV29-1	TRBJ2-7	few	TGCAGCGTCACAGCAGGGGTTGCCTACGAGCAGTACTTC	CSVTAGVAYEQYF
.	TRBV5-1	TRBJ1-1	.	TGCGCCAGCAGCTTGGGGGAGGGTTCGGGCACTGAAGCTTTCTTT	CASSLGEGSGTEAFF
.	TRBV7-9	TRBJ1-1	.	TGTGCCAGCAGCTTAGCATCCGTCACTGAAGCTTTCTTT	CASSLASVTEAFF
.	TRBV4-1	TRBJ2-2	.	TGCGCCAGCAGCCAAGGCTCCAGGGACACCGGGGAGCTGTTTTTT	CASSQGSRDTGELFF
TRBD2	TRBV4-1	TRBJ2-5	.	TGCGCCAGCAGCCAACTAGCGGGGGTAGGGATGGAGACCCAGTACTTC	CASSQLAGVGMETQYF
TRBD2	TRBV4-1	TRBJ2-2	.	TGCGCCAGCAGCCCCTCTCTAGCGGGGGGGCCGAACGGGGAGCTGTTTTTT	CASSPSLAGGPNGELFF
.	TRBV18	TRBJ1-1	.	TGTGCCAGCTCCAGGGAATATAAGACTGAAGCTTTCTTT	CASSREYKTEAFF
.	TRBV20-1	TRBJ1-2	.	TGCAGTGCTAGTAAGGGACTGTCTAACTATGGCTACACCTTC	CSASKGLSNYGYTF
.	TRBV28	TRBJ1-5	once	TGTGCCAGCAGTTTAGGGCAGGGGTACCGGCAGCCCCAGCATTTT	CASSLGQGYRQPQHF